Each of the 10 T cell receptor beta chains below was sequenced from the same sample in a study of blood T cell repertoires in COVID-19. The protocol was immunoSEQ multiplex PCR, while the TCRdb copy is restricted to in-frame clones and leaves out a portion. The sample has 140,000 to 150,000 clones, 80% to 90% seen once. Material for sequencing was peripheral blood. The receptor set was obtained from a man in his fifties or sixties with active or convalescent COVID-19.

This clone was seen a few times. V usage is TRBV24-1 and J usage is TRBJ1-1, with 8 positions matching TRBD1. Germline V gene data show CDR1 as KGHDR and CDR2 as SFDVKD. The CDR3 spans 13 residues. The V gene end was trimmed by 9 bases and the J gene end by 4 bases; junction bases not matched to a gene: 6. The CDR3 here is CATRGQGSTEAFF. The CDR3 coding sequence is TGTGCCACCCGTGGACAGGGAAGCACTGAAGCTTTCTTT.

The V gene is TRBV19, the J gene TRBJ2-1, with 11 bases lining up with TRBD2. CDR3 length: 15 amino acids. Germline V gives CDR1 LNHDA, CDR2 SQIVND (reference sequence). V lost 3 bases, J lost 7 bases, and 5 bases stayed unmatched. DNA for the CDR3: TGTGCCAGTAGTATCATAGCGGGAGGGTCAAATGAGCAGTTCTTC. This codes for CASSIIAGGSNEQFF.

The chain joins TRBV7-6 to TRBJ1-2; the match to TRBD1 covers 7 bases. Germline V lookup: CDR1 SGHVS, CDR2 FNYEAQ. With V trimmed by 2 bases and J by 3 bases, 18 bases remained unmatched. This CDR3 contains 19 residues. The CDR3: CASSLMAPGSKGQDYGYTF. The CDR3 bases are TGTGCCAGCAGCTTAATGGCCCCGGGGTCGAAAGGACAGGACTATGGCTACACCTTC.

V is TRBV6-5 and J is TRBJ1-4; D unclear. V was shortened by 3 bases and J by 3 bases, with 5 bases between the two germline ends. Germline V CDR1 and CDR2: MNHEY, SVGAGI. There are 13 residues in the CDR3. Here the CDR3 DNA reads TGTGCCAGCAGTTATACGGCTAATGAAAAACTGTTTTTT. This translates into CASSYTANEKLFF.

The count of this clone is one. This chain joins TRBV24-1 and TRBJ2-1, with 8 bases identical to TRBD1. This CDR3 region has 14 residues. Trimming at V came to 4 bases and at J to 7 bases, leaving 5 bases not matched to a gene. Germline lookup yields CDR1 KGHDR and CDR2 SFDVKD. In DNA, the CDR3 is TGTGCCACCAGTGACCCTGACAGGGGTAATGAGCAGTTCTTC. Translating gives CATSDPDRGNEQFF.

The genes are TRBV11-3 and TRBJ1-6; 7 bases are shared with TRBD1. This CDR3 contains 17 residues. The ends lost 1 base at V and 6 bases at J; junction bases unmatched: 9. From germline, CDR1 is SGHNT and CDR2 YENEEA. This CDR3 is CASSLGTGLRVNSPLHF. The DNA of the CDR3 is TGTGCCAGCAGCTTAGGGACAGGATTACGTGTTAATTCACCCCTCCACTTT.

The genes are TRBV9 and TRBJ2-5; D ambiguous. Germline V lookup: CDR1 SGDLS, CDR2 YYNGEE. Trimming took 0 bases from V and 7 from J, leaving 10 bases between them. The CDR3 extends over 13 amino acids. The DNA for the CDR3 is TGTGCCAGCAGCGTAGCACAGTCACGGACCCAGTACTTC. Amino acid sequence: CASSVAQSRTQYF.

This chain links TRBV4-3 with TRBJ2-1; no reliable D call. Germline values: CDR1 LGHNA, CDR2 YSLEER. Trimming took off 0 bases at V and 0 bases at J, with 12 bases between the two ends. The CDR3 runs 17 residues. CDR3 residues: CASSQERGVSSYNEQFF. The CDR3 DNA sequence: TGCGCCAGCAGCCAAGAAAGAGGCGTAAGCTCCTACAATGAGCAGTTCTTC.

This clone showed up just a few times. The CDR3 loop reads CASSLDRVAFF. CDR3 bases: TGTGCCAGCAGTCTGGACAGGGTGGCTTTCTTT. J is TRBJ1-1 and V is TRBV12-3 or TRBV12-4, with 8 bases aligning to TRBD1. There are 11 residues in the CDR3. Unmatched junction bases numbered 4, after V lost 5 bases and J lost 11 bases.

The genes are TRBV25-1 and TRBJ1-5; D unclear. Germline CDR1 reads MGHDK; CDR2 reads SYGVNS. Trimming removed 3 bases at V and 6 bases at J, with 6 bases between. The CDR3 contains 12 residues. CDR3 protein: CASSDGFQPQHF. The DNA of the CDR3 is TGTGCCAGCAGTGATGGCTTTCAGCCCCAGCATTTT.